The 10 T cell receptor beta chains listed next were all sequenced from one sample in a study of glioma-infiltrating T cells. The iRepertoire nested amplicon-rescue multiplex PCR amplified TCR alpha and beta CDR3s from RNA. TCRdb itself ran the multiplex PCR reads through MiXCR, one entry per CDR3 protein. The table has 84,000 or so distinct CDR3 sequences, around a quarter seen once. The sequenced sample was glioma tissue, nonneoplastic brain tissue, or PBMCs (not recorded which). These receptors were obtained from a human donor with low-grade glioma or glioblastoma, undergoing nonglioma brain surgery, or in good health (not recorded which).

The table lists this clonotype with many counts. J is TRBJ2-7 and V is TRBV4-1; 9 bases agree with TRBD2. Trimming at V came to 4 bases and at J to 4 bases, leaving 8 bases not matched to a gene. Germline CDR1 MGHRA, CDR2 YSYEKL. The CDR3 runs to 15 residues. DNA of the CDR3: TGCGCCAGCAGCCTTTCTAGCGGGGAGCTTTACGAGCAGTACTTC. This translates into CASSLSSGELYEQYF.

This clonotype has ten or more counts. The chain employs TRBV27 and TRBJ2-7, with D perhaps matching TRBD1 (6 bases). The V and J ends lost 4 bases and 2 bases respectively, with 12 bases between them. This CDR3 has 14 residues. The germline gives CDR1 MNHEY, CDR2 SMNVEV (reference sequence). The CDR3 DNA is TGTGCCAGCAGTTGGCAGGGGACCGCCTACGAGCAGTACTTC. This gives the protein CASSWQGTAYEQYF.

This clonotype appeared many times. The chain couples TRBV18 to TRBJ2-1; possibly TRBD1 for D (6 bases). The CDR3 totals 16 residues. CDR1 KGHSH and CDR2 LQKENI come from the germline V gene. V lost 2 bases to trimming and J lost 0 bases, with 11 bases between them. The chain's CDR3 is CASSPAGTSSYNEQFF. The CDR3 DNA follows: TGTGCCAGCTCACCAGCCGGGACAAGCTCCTACAATGAGCAGTTCTTC.

This clonotype was seen at least ten times. The V gene is TRBV3-1, the J gene TRBJ1-1; 7 positions agree with TRBD1. With V trimmed by 4 bases and J by 0 bases, 5 bases remained unmatched. Per the germline V gene, CDR1 is LGHDT and CDR2 is YNNKEL (reference sequence). The CDR3 is 15 amino acids. In DNA form, the CDR3 reads TGTGCCAGCAGCCCTCGGGACAGATTGAACACTGAAGCTTTCTTT. Its protein product is CASSPRDRLNTEAFF.

This clonotype occurred many times. The chain joins TRBV10-3 to TRBJ2-5; possibly TRBD2 for D (6 bases). This CDR3 contains 15 residues. Germline V gene lookup returns CDR1 ENHRY and CDR2 SYGVKD. The V and J ends lost 5 bases and 4 bases respectively, with 17 bases between them. CDR3 loop: CAISPASGDGETQYF. CDR3 nucleotide sequence: TGTGCCATCAGTCCCGCTTCGGGGGACGGAGAGACCCAGTACTTC.

This clonotype was seen ten or more times. The chain carries TRBV27 and TRBJ2-3, with a weak D call TRBD1 (6 bases). The V gene lost 5 bases and the J gene lost 4 bases, with 13 bases spanning the gap. CDR3 size: 14 residues. Looked up from germline, CDR1 is MNHEY and CDR2 is SMNVEV (reference sequence). The CDR3 here is CASSPNGQPDTQYF. CDR3 nucleotides: TGTGCCAGCAGTCCGAACGGACAGCCAGATACGCAGTATTTT.

As to this clonotype: A read error may explain this, as a much larger clone is one base away. This chain joins TRBV2 and TRBJ2-3, with 8 bases that match TRBD2. Germline V gene data show CDR1 as SNHLY and CDR2 as FYNNEI. The CDR3 is 14 amino acids. CDR3: CVSSAGGWTDTQYF. As DNA, the CDR3 is TGTGTCAGCAGCGCGGGAGGCTGGACAGATACGCAGTATTTT.

The sample holds many counts of this clonotype. The chain has TRBV20-1 and TRBJ2-7; 11 nucleotides align to TRBD2. Germline assignment: CDR1 DFQATT and CDR2 SNEGSKA (reference sequence). Losses at the gene ends were 1 base for V and 5 bases for J; bases not matched to a gene: 7. CDR3 length: 15 residues. The CDR3 is CSARVGTSGGNEQYF. CDR3 coding DNA: TGCAGTGCTAGAGTCGGAACTAGCGGGGGTAACGAGCAGTACTTC.

In its sample, this clonotype was seen many times. This CDR3 is CASSLIAGFTDTQYF. The CDR3 DNA follows: TGTGCCAGCAGTCTCATAGCGGGGTTCACAGATACGCAGTATTTT. The rearrangement links TRBV2 to TRBJ2-3, with 8 bases that match TRBD2. There are 15 residues in the CDR3. Germline CDR1 SNHLY, CDR2 FYNNEI. Trimming cost V 5 bases and J 2 bases; bases outside gene matches: 6.

Of note for this clonotype: Possible read error: a much larger clone is one base away. V is TRBV12-5 and J is TRBJ1-1; D is possibly TRBD1 (5 bases). CDR3 length: 14 residues. Germline CDR1 LGHNT, CDR2 FRNRAP. Trimming left V 7 bases short and J 1 base short, with 13 bases between. The CDR3 here is CASDPRQTNTEAFF. The CDR3 DNA reads as TGTGCTAGTGACCCGAGACAGACGAACACTGAAGCTTTCTTT.